The 31 T cell receptor beta chains below were found in one sample sequenced in a study of T cells in Graves' hyperthyroidism and ophthalmopathy (dated by TCRdb to between 2018 and 2020). Libraries came from multiplex PCR. Sequenced using an Illumina HiSeq 2000. Amplification of TCR beta CDR3 regions was carried out from RNA transcripts. The TCR CDR3 was subjected to a first round of RT-PCR using the HTBI primer set and the Qiagen OneStep RT-PCR kit. Through fastp at Q25 and MiXCR, TCRdb rebuilt clones from the public reads, retaining in-frame beta chains. Rows are combined by CDR3 protein, so each entry shows the most common genes and DNA. The sample data list fewer than 450,000 distinct CDR3 sequences, and roughly 15% of these were observed just once. The biggest ten clones account for roughly 19% of the sample. Input material: blood. The receptors derive from a woman aged 60 to 75 with Graves' ophthalmopathy.

V usage is TRBV30 and J usage is TRBJ2-7; a weak D match, TRBD2 (6 bases). CDR3 size: 13 residues. Trimming removed 2 bases at V and 3 bases at J, with 11 bases between. Germline values: CDR1 GTSNPN, CDR2 SVGIG (reference sequence). This CDR3 is CAWSRGRLYEQYF. The CDR3 DNA reads as TGTGCCTGGAGTCGTGGGAGGCTCTACGAGCAGTACTTC.

This clonotype appeared many times. DNA for the CDR3: TGTGCCAGCATGCGGAACGGGGGGCTCACTGAAGCTTTCTTT. Translated: CASMRNGGLTEAFF. The gene calls are TRBV7-2 and TRBJ1-1, with a weak D call TRBD1 (6 bases). CDR1 SGHTA and CDR2 FQGNSA come from the germline V gene. The length of the CDR3 is 14 residues. Trimming took off 7 bases at V and 4 bases at J, with 16 bases between the two ends.

This clonotype was observed at least ten times. V usage is TRBV5-5 and J usage is TRBJ1-4, with D possibly being TRBD1 (5 bases). V dropped 5 bases and J dropped 3 bases, with 11 bases sitting between them. CDR1 is SGHKS, CDR2 YYEKEE, per germline (reference sequence). This CDR3 is built from 14 residues. CDR3 loop: CASSYRDPNEKLFF. DNA of the CDR3: TGTGCCAGCAGTTACCGGGACCCTAATGAAAAACTGTTTTTT.

This clonotype was detected a few times. This chain connects TRBV7-3 to TRBJ2-3; 10 bases fit TRBD2. The V gene end was trimmed by 6 bases and the J gene end by 3 bases; junction bases not matched to a gene: 9. Germline lookup yields CDR1 SGHTA and CDR2 FQGTGA. The CDR3 has 16 amino acids. This CDR3 is CASSQISGRQTDTQYF. The DNA of the CDR3 is TGTGCCAGCAGTCAAATTAGCGGGAGGCAGACAGATACGCAGTATTTT.

This clonotype was observed a few times. The chain employs TRBV29-1 and TRBJ1-3; the D gene is possibly TRBD1 (6 bases). CDR3 length equals 13 residues. Germline CDR1 reads SQVTM; CDR2 reads ANQGSEA. Trimming cost V 6 bases and J 4 bases, with 13 bases left between them. This chain's CDR3 is CSVADRWGNTIYF. The DNA of the CDR3 is TGCAGCGTCGCAGACAGGTGGGGAAACACCATATATTTT. Looking up the rest from reference TRBV29-1 and TRBJ1-3 gives the full variable domain: SAVISQKPSRDICQRGTSLTIQCQVDSQVTMMFWYRQQPGQSLTLIATANQGSEATYESGFVIDKFPISRPNLTFSTLTVSNMSPEDSSIYLCSVADRWGNTIYFGEGSWLTVV.

This clonotype was detected a few times. The chain combines TRBV20-1 with TRBJ1-5; D gene unclear. The length of the CDR3 is 14 residues. V gave up 3 bases and J gave up 1 base, with 10 bases separating them. CDR1 and CDR2 (germline): DFQATT, SNEGSKA (reference sequence). The DNA of the CDR3 is TGCAGTGCTAGGGAGTCACCGAGCAATCAGCCCCAGCATTTT. It encodes CSARESPSNQPQHF.

This clonotype was detected many times. V and J are TRBV3-1 and TRBJ2-5; D is unresolved. The germline gives CDR1 LGHDT, CDR2 YNNKEL (reference sequence). V gave up 0 bases and J gave up 0 bases, with 8 bases separating them. The CDR3 contains 15 residues. CDR3 nucleotide sequence: TGTGCCAGCAGCCAAGATCTCCAGTACCAAGAGACCCAGTACTTC. Its translation is CASSQDLQYQETQYF.

This clonotype was detected many times. The gene calls are TRBV3-1 and TRBJ1-1; the match to TRBD1 covers 8 bases. Losses at the gene ends were 3 bases for V and 2 bases for J; bases not matched to a gene: 5. CDR1 is LGHDT and CDR2 is YNNKEL in the germline V gene (reference sequence). The CDR3 sequence is 15 residues long. This CDR3 reads CASSHTQGANTEAFF. CDR3 DNA: TGTGCCAGCAGCCACACTCAGGGGGCTAACACTGAAGCTTTCTTT.

There are many counts of this clonotype. V usage is TRBV4-1 and J usage is TRBJ2-2; D is undetermined. V was cut by 1 base and J by 6 bases, with 12 bases left in between. The CDR3 is 15 residues long. The germline CDR1 and CDR2 sequences are MGHRA and YSYEKL. CDR3 DNA sequence: TGCGCCAGCAGCCAAGCCTTAGCAAGGGCCGGGGAGCTGTTTTTT. This translates into CASSQALARAGELFF.

In its sample, this clonotype was seen a few times. The chain is built from TRBV5-8 and TRBJ2-3; no clear D gene. The germline V gene has CDR1 SGHTS and CDR2 YDEGEE. The V and J ends lost 8 bases and 0 bases respectively, with 7 bases between them. The CDR3 contains 12 residues. CDR3 nucleotides: TGTGCCAGGGGCAGGAGCACAGATACGCAGTATTTT. Encoded protein: CARGRSTDTQYF.

The J gene is TRBJ2-3, the V gene TRBV6-1; no clear D gene. The germline CDR1 and CDR2 sequences are MNHNS and SASEGT. Trimming left V 1 base short and J 4 bases short, with 3 bases between. The CDR3 is made up of 12 amino acids. CDR3 sequence: CASSEVSDTQYF. Here the CDR3 DNA reads TGTGCCAGCAGTGAAGTGTCAGATACGCAGTATTTT.

This clonotype was recorded many times. The genes are TRBV28 and TRBJ2-3, with TRBD2 matching 7 bases. The germline V gene has CDR1 MDHEN and CDR2 SYDVKM. CDR3 length: 16 residues. V gave up 4 bases and J gave up 3 bases; unmatched junction bases: 10. The CDR3 nucleotides read TGTGCCAGCAGTTCCCCTGATGCGGGAGCGACAGATACGCAGTATTTT. The encoded protein is CASSSPDAGATDTQYF.

This clonotype was observed many times. The chain recombines TRBV28 with TRBJ1-2; tentative D call: TRBD1 (6 bases). Germline CDR1 reads MDHEN; CDR2 reads SYDVKM. V was pared by 2 bases and J by 3 bases, with 13 bases between. The CDR3 sequence is 15 residues long. In DNA, the CDR3 is TGTGCCAGCAGTTTACCCCTCGGGACACACTATGGCTACACCTTC. The encoded protein is CASSLPLGTHYGYTF.

A note on this clonotype: An end of the junction does not agree with germline; a read error may underlie this. The CDR3 loop is CAGSLGYPNTEAFF. For the CDR3, the DNA is TGTGCCGGCAGCTTAGGGTATCCTAACACTGAGGCTTTCTTT. The chain is built from TRBV11-2 and TRBJ1-1; D ambiguous. Germline lookup yields CDR1 SGHAT and CDR2 FQNNGV. This CDR3 is 14 amino acids long.

This clonotype was recorded many times. This chain links TRBV28 with TRBJ2-4; the D gene could be TRBD1 or TRBD2 (5 bases each). The CDR3 has 11 amino acids. CDR1 and CDR2 from the germline V gene are MDHEN and SYDVKM. The V and J ends lost 8 bases and 8 bases respectively, with 10 bases between them. The CDR3 DNA follows: TGTGCCAGCCGGGACGGTCACATTCAGTACTTC. Translating it yields CASRDGHIQYF.

The chain carries TRBV3-1 and TRBJ2-1; 8 bases map to TRBD2. The J segment lost 10 bases and the V segment lost 2 bases, leaving 4 bases of the junction unmatched. The CDR3 spans 13 residues. CDR1 and CDR2 (germline): LGHDT, YNNKEL (reference sequence). The CDR3 DNA follows: TGTGCCAGCAGCCAAATCCCTAGCGGGGAGCAGTTCTTC. Residues: CASSQIPSGEQFF.

The rearrangement links TRBV29-1 to TRBJ1-2, with D possibly being TRBD1 (5 bases). Germline V gives CDR1 SQVTM, CDR2 ANQGSEA. The germline V and J ends were trimmed by 6 bases and 4 bases, with 12 bases remaining between them. The CDR3 is 12 residues long. CDR3 nucleotides: TGCAGCGTCGCAGACAGCCTCTATGGCTACACCTTC. It specifies CSVADSLYGYTF.

This clonotype has at least ten counts. This chain links TRBV20-1 with TRBJ2-3, with 7 bases fitting TRBD2. Germline CDR1 is DFQATT and CDR2 is SNEGSKA (reference sequence). Losses at the gene ends were 1 base for V and 2 bases for J; bases not matched to a gene: 6. This CDR3 contains 15 residues. The DNA for the CDR3 is TGCAGTGCTAGAGGGGTGGCGGGAGACACAGATACGCAGTATTTT. The encoded protein is CSARGVAGDTDTQYF.

This clonotype was counted many times. The chain uses TRBV12-3 or TRBV12-4 and TRBJ1-5; weak D call: TRBD1 (6 bases). The CDR3 consists of 17 residues. Trimming cost V 6 bases and J 1 base, with 19 bases left between them. The CDR3 reads CASRPDYREWSNQPQHF. In DNA form, the CDR3 reads TGTGCCAGCAGACCTGACTACAGGGAATGGAGCAATCAGCCCCAGCATTTT.

This clonotype was detected ten times or more. CDR3 coding DNA: TGTGCCAGCAGACCTGGGGCGTACTCCTACAATGAGCAGTTCTTC. It encodes CASRPGAYSYNEQFF. This sequence joins TRBV11-2 and TRBJ2-1, with D maybe TRBD1 (5 bases). CDR1 and CDR2 from the germline V gene are SGHAT and FQNNGV. Trimming cost V 6 bases and J 0 bases, with 12 bases left between them. The CDR3 has 15 residues. Full variable domain (remainder filled in from reference TRBV11-2 and TRBJ2-1): EAGVAQSPRYKIIEKRQSVAFWCNPISGHATLYWYQQILGQGPKLLIQFQNNGVVDDSQLPKDRFSAERLKGVDSTLKIQPAKLEDSAVYLCASRPGAYSYNEQFFGPGTRLTVL.

This clonotype was recorded many times. The chain recombines TRBV20-1 with TRBJ2-3, with 12 bases lining up with TRBD2. This CDR3 comprises 18 residues. CDR1 is DFQATT and CDR2 is SNEGSKA in the germline V gene (reference sequence). With V trimmed by 0 bases and J by 1 base, 8 bases remained unmatched. The CDR3 region has the DNA TGCAGTGCTAGAGAGCTAGCGGGAGGGCTCATGGGCACAGATACGCAGTATTTT. It specifies CSARELAGGLMGTDTQYF.

In its sample, this clonotype was seen many times. V usage is TRBV12-3 or TRBV12-4 and J usage is TRBJ1-5; TRBD1 is a possible D gene (6 bases). The CDR3 length is 17 residues. V shed 6 bases and J shed 7 bases, with 25 bases lying between them. CDR3 sequence reads: CASSPSLNRALGQPQHF. CDR3 coding DNA: TGTGCCAGCAGCCCATCTTTAAACAGGGCGTTAGGACAGCCCCAGCATTTT.

This clonotype has just a few counts. The chain employs TRBV9 and TRBJ2-1; TRBD2 matches 7 bases. With V trimmed by 2 bases and J by 0 bases, 23 bases remained unmatched. This CDR3 spans 22 amino acids. CDR1 and CDR2 from the germline V gene are SGDLS and YYNGEE. Written as DNA, the CDR3 is TGTGCCAGCAGCGTCGGGACGCAAACAACTAGCGCGGCGTTAAGCTCCTACAATGAGCAGTTCTTC. This sequence encodes CASSVGTQTTSAALSSYNEQFF.

This clonotype showed up many times. The chain employs TRBV11-2 and TRBJ2-5; D is undetermined. Germline loops: CDR1 SGHAT, CDR2 FQNNGV. The CDR3 extends over 16 amino acids. Trimming left V 1 base short and J 9 bases short, with 21 bases between. The CDR3 bases are TGTGCCAGCAGCTTAGTCCCATTGGGTCTCGCGGCGGCCCAGTACTTC. It translates to CASSLVPLGLAAAQYF. The whole variable domain, filled in from reference TRBV11-2 and TRBJ2-5, reads EAGVAQSPRYKIIEKRQSVAFWCNPISGHATLYWYQQILGQGPKLLIQFQNNGVVDDSQLPKDRFSAERLKGVDSTLKIQPAKLEDSAVYLCASSLVPLGLAAAQYFGPGTRLLVL.

Turning to this clonotype: Since a much larger clone is just one base distant, this may be a read error. CDR3 DNA: TGTGCCAGCTCACCTCAAACTAGCGGGAGTATGGAGACCCGGTACTTC. It translates to CASSPQTSGSMETRYF. The J gene is TRBJ2-5, the V gene TRBV18, with 11 bases aligning to TRBD2. In germline, CDR1 is KGHSH, CDR2 LQKENI. This CDR3 is 16 amino acids long.

Many counts were recorded for this clonotype. This chain joins TRBV7-9 and TRBJ2-1, with 11 positions matching TRBD2. Germline assignment: CDR1 SEHNR and CDR2 FQNEAQ (reference sequence). The CDR3 is 13 amino acids. With 6 bases clipped from V and 10 bases from J, the junction kept 5 bases outside the gene matches. CDR3 protein: CASRSTSGTEQFF. The CDR3 DNA reads TGTGCCAGCAGATCGACTAGCGGGACCGAGCAGTTCTTC.

Worth noting for this clonotype: Possible read error: a much larger clone is one base away. The rearrangement joins TRBV20-1 to TRBJ2-1, with no clear D. This CDR3 is built from 14 residues. Per the germline V gene, CDR1 is DFQATT and CDR2 is SNEGSKA (reference sequence). The CDR3 nucleotides are TGCAGTGCCAGTTCGGGCCGGATCTACGATGAGCAGTTCTTC. This codes for CSASSGRIYDEQFF.

In this sample, this clonotype turned up many times. This CDR3 reads CASHGTELTSSYNEQFF. The CDR3 nucleotides are TGTGCCAGCCACGGGACAGAGCTTACCAGCTCCTACAATGAGCAGTTCTTC. V and J are TRBV28 and TRBJ2-1, with 7 positions matching TRBD1. This CDR3 spans 17 amino acids. The ends lost 8 bases at V and 0 bases at J; junction bases unmatched: 13. The germline V gene has CDR1 MDHEN and CDR2 SYDVKM.

This clonotype was found many times. The chain uses TRBV5-8 and TRBJ1-1, with D perhaps TRBD1 (5 bases). The CDR3 runs 14 residues. V gave up 1 base and J gave up 2 bases, with 9 bases separating them. The germline CDR1 and CDR2 sequences are SGHTS and YDEGEE. The CDR3 loop reads CASSLMTANTEAFF. The CDR3 nucleotides are TGTGCCAGCAGCTTGATGACAGCTAACACTGAAGCTTTCTTT.

This clonotype showed up just once. V is TRBV7-2 and J is TRBJ2-5, with TRBD2 matching 10 bases. Looked up from germline, CDR1 is SGHTA and CDR2 is FQGNSA. The ends lost 5 bases at V and 2 bases at J; junction bases unmatched: 2. This CDR3 comprises 14 residues. CDR3 DNA sequence: TGTGCCAGCAGCATACTAGCGGGACAAGAGACCCAGTACTTC. Translated, it gives CASSILAGQETQYF.

This clonotype was picked up many times. The V and J genes are TRBV11-2 and TRBJ2-1; 11 nucleotides align to TRBD2. The CDR3 is 20 amino acids. The ends lost 5 bases at V and 8 bases at J; junction bases unmatched: 23. Looked up from germline, CDR1 is SGHAT and CDR2 is FQNNGV. As DNA, the CDR3 is TGTGCCAGCAGCCCAGTGAGACTAGCGGGAAGAGGAGGCCGGAGGGATGAGCAGTTCTTC. It translates to CASSPVRLAGRGGRRDEQFF.